This entry features one T cell receptor beta chain sequence. This clone was counted only a few times. The target of this receptor is not known. Base qualities are not recorded, but no much larger clone differs from it by a single base. The entire isolated RNA was reverse transcribed using the High Capacity cDNA Reverse Transcription Kit, and thus expressed TCRB transcripts were sequenced. Naive, central memory and regulatory T cell samples underwent deep immunoSEQ sequencing, averaging roughly 3.5 million total reads per sample. Sorted cells were lysed in RLT buffer, and RNA was extracted using DNase-treated RNeasy Micro or Mini kits according to cell number. Each cell subset was processed separately to prevent cross-contamination, with patient and healthy donor samples processed together. The immunoSEQ multiplex PCR was used to amplify TCRB sequences from cDNA, generating 87-bp fragments that spanned the CDR3 region. Sequencing of the amplicons was done on the Illumina HiSeq platform. Under the source paper's analysis protocol: Synthetic template baselines were used to correct PCR bias computationally, reads within Hamming distance 2 were collapsed, and singletons that could not be merged were discarded. By aligning reads against IMGT, V, D and J genes, CDR3 length, and insertions or deletions at six rearrangement sites were assigned. Clonotype counts were normalized to sorted cell number within each subset before computing true diversity and Gini coefficients with the tcR R package. The overlap coefficient, calculated on TCRB nucleotide sequences, was used to measure repertoire sharing. Sourced from immuneACCESS, this table was stored by TCRdb with only in-frame sequences that have V and J called. A share of the clones is absent; for the studies checked, an unresolved V gene accounts for under half, and the remainder has no known explanation. The V and J calls and clone size were taken over from that table, and D and trimming were inferred from the DNA. The sample records nearly 350,000 clones, approximately 9.9% of which are singletons. Approximately 1% of the sample lies in the top ten.

This sample stems from a study of beta chain features in type 1 diabetes (dated by TCRdb to between 2018 and 2020). Study-wide context: Mean age, gender distribution, total cell number and subset yield were not different between patients and healthy donors. Regulatory and stem cell-like memory subsets were isolated from only 8 patients and 8 healthy donors, whereas naive and central memory subsets came from all 30 or so donors. Across all samples, fewer than 130 million sorted cells were examined, and cell number per subset correlated strongly with RNA yield. In the study, TCRB repertoires of sorted circulating CD4+ T cell subsets from recently diagnosed type 1 diabetes patients were compared with those of matched healthy donors.

Each donor gave one peripheral blood draw, roughly 0.12 L on average, collected into heparinised tubes. A BD FACSAria II was used to sort naive, central memory, regulatory and stem cell-like memory CD4+ T cells with a panel that included CD45RO, CCR7, CD25, CD127, CD95 and CD27. A purity above 95% was achieved for all sorted populations. PBMCs were isolated immediately by Lymphoprep density gradient centrifugation and stained directly without culture. Samples were stained and sorted in pairs, with one healthy donor and one patient per experiment, so that batch effects were minimized. On the study overall, not on this receptor specifically: Because cDNA was sequenced instead of genomic DNA, activated cells with high expression could be over-represented, although the groups did not differ in activation or CD3 levels. The naive, central memory and regulatory TCRB repertoires appeared to resemble one another more closely among patients than among healthy donors. A moderate but significant shortening of TCRB CDR3 length was observed in type 1 diabetes patients in all four CD4+ subsets. Shorter templates might be favored by PCR, yet because patient and control samples were amplified and corrected together, any such skew would affect both groups equally. Because small numbers of individuals were included in the HLA sub-analyses, any influence of HLA type on TCRB rearrangement was left unresolved. Fewer insertions and more nucleotide deletions at VDJ recombination sites were observed in patients with type 1 diabetes, implying thymic rearrangement abnormalities.

Sequenced sample: central memory CD4+ T cells from blood. The receptor's source is a man aged 25 to 45 with type 1 diabetes.

The CDR3 has the sequence CASSLRPLGTSDEQYF. The DNA reads TGTGCCAGCAGCTTGAGACCTTTAGGGACATCCGACGAGCAGTACTTC. The chain employs TRBV5-8 and TRBJ2-7, with TRBD1 tentatively as D gene (6 bases match). At the junction V is shortened by 1 base and J by 5 bases, with 19 bases in between. CDR1 SGHTS and CDR2 YDEGEE were looked up in the germline V gene. The CDR3 spans 16 residues, from the cysteine through the phenylalanine. Here the CDR3 DNA is all that survives: 48 bases in frame from base 1.